The rows below give T cell receptor beta chains drawn from one sample of a study of cytomegalovirus exposure and HLA in healthy donors. Libraries were prepared by immunoSEQ multiplex PCR; TCRdb keeps only in-frame clonotypes and omits some of them. The table has 200,000 to 250,000 clones, around four fifths seen once. Sequencing was done on a sample of PBMCs. The receptor source for this set is a middle-aged woman in good health and CMV-seronegative. CDR3s include the opening cysteine and the closing phenylalanine or tryptophan. The D gene is left open where the match is weak.

J gene: TRBJ1-3
V gene: TRBV6-1
D gene: .
CDR3 protein: CASKPTGLGNTIYF

J gene: TRBJ1-2
V gene: TRBV5-6
D gene: .
CDR3 protein: CASAGMDYGYTF

J gene: TRBJ2-1
V gene: TRBV6-5
D gene: .
CDR3 protein: CASRWGPATNEQFF

J gene: TRBJ2-7
V gene: TRBV4-3
D gene: .
CDR3 protein: CASSQDSLPTYEQYF

J gene: TRBJ2-3
V gene: TRBV4-2
D gene: TRBD2
CDR3 protein: CASSPRTSGLSTDTQYF

J gene: TRBJ1-2
V gene: TRBV28
D gene: .
CDR3 protein: CASSLTGGRGYTF

J gene: TRBJ2-7
V gene: TRBV4-2
D gene: .
CDR3 protein: CASSQDVRSYEQYF

J gene: TRBJ1-4
V gene: TRBV15
D gene: TRBD1
CDR3 protein: CATSRDPVGQIGEKLFF

J gene: TRBJ1-6
V gene: TRBV9
D gene: TRBD1
CDR3 protein: CASSVGQLTPGAAPLHF

J gene: TRBJ2-3
V gene: TRBV5-6
D gene: TRBD2
CDR3 protein: CASSLARTSGDTQYF

J gene: TRBJ1-2
V gene: TRBV19
D gene: .
CDR3 protein: CASSIPEQGTGYGYTF

J gene: TRBJ1-6
V gene: TRBV7-9
D gene: TRBD1
CDR3 protein: CASSPRDRDNSPLHF

J gene: TRBJ2-1
V gene: TRBV25-1
D gene: .
CDR3 protein: CASSGVGGIWNEQFF

J gene: TRBJ1-2
V gene: TRBV30
D gene: TRBD1
CDR3 protein: CAWSLTGGERYGYTF

J gene: TRBJ1-1
V gene: TRBV5-8
D gene: .
CDR3 protein: CASSLVRGRGTEAFF

J gene: TRBJ1-4
V gene: TRBV2
D gene: .
CDR3 protein: CASSEIVGTNEKLFF

J gene: TRBJ1-1
V gene: TRBV11-3
D gene: .
CDR3 protein: CASRLGTTEAFF

J gene: TRBJ2-7
V gene: TRBV30
D gene: .
CDR3 protein: CAWSSRGGAEQYF

J gene: TRBJ2-7
V gene: TRBV7-3
D gene: TRBD2
CDR3 protein: CASSPWGGTGEQYF

J gene: .
V gene: TRBV6-1
D gene: TRBD1
CDR3 protein: CASRGTDSYEQYF

J gene: TRBJ1-1
V gene: TRBV18
D gene: .
CDR3 protein: CASSPQSDSEAFF

J gene: TRBJ1-1
V gene: TRBV19
D gene: .
CDR3 protein: CASSIRGGMTEAFF

J gene: TRBJ2-7
V gene: TRBV5-4
D gene: .
CDR3 protein: CASSLQQGKSGYEQYF

J gene: TRBJ1-1
V gene: TRBV5-6
D gene: .
CDR3 protein: CASSFWQNTEAFF

J gene: TRBJ1-4
V gene: TRBV7-2
D gene: .
CDR3 protein: CASSSRAGWEKLFF

J gene: TRBJ1-2
V gene: TRBV4-2
D gene: TRBD1
CDR3 protein: CASSPDRGRPDGYTF

J gene: TRBJ2-1
V gene: TRBV7-2
D gene: TRBD2
CDR3 protein: CASSLDSGAYNEQFF

J gene: TRBJ2-5
V gene: TRBV5-1
D gene: .
CDR3 protein: CASSLVTGGETQYF

J gene: TRBJ2-6
V gene: TRBV7-2
D gene: .
CDR3 protein: CASSLVGRGTGANVLTF

J gene: TRBJ2-7
V gene: TRBV29-1
D gene: .
CDR3 protein: CSARTRTYEQYF

J gene: TRBJ2-3
V gene: TRBV18
D gene: TRBD1
CDR3 protein: CASSPPGQSTDTQYF

J gene: TRBJ1-1
V gene: TRBV4-3
D gene: .
CDR3 protein: CASSRPRGGEAFF

J gene: TRBJ1-1
V gene: TRBV12-5
D gene: .
CDR3 protein: CASGPQANTEAFF

J gene: .
V gene: TRBV18
D gene: .
CDR3 protein: CASSPPGSLYEQYF

J gene: TRBJ1-2
V gene: TRBV5-1
D gene: .
CDR3 protein: CASSSVPGEGGYTF

J gene: TRBJ1-1
V gene: TRBV5-4
D gene: .
CDR3 protein: CASSSTGTIGYTEAFF

J gene: TRBJ2-3
V gene: TRBV11-2
D gene: TRBD1
CDR3 protein: CASSLQGTESDTQYF

J gene: TRBJ1-1
V gene: TRBV28
D gene: .
CDR3 protein: CASSFTVENTEAFF

J gene: TRBJ2-7
V gene: TRBV14
D gene: TRBD1
CDR3 protein: CASSQAPGGPYEQYF

J gene: TRBJ2-7
V gene: TRBV2
D gene: .
CDR3 protein: CASSQGARTENYSYEQYF

J gene: TRBJ1-3
V gene: TRBV6-6
D gene: TRBD1
CDR3 protein: CASRIGQGAGNTIYF

J gene: TRBJ1-5
V gene: TRBV27
D gene: .
CDR3 protein: CASSLPNSSQPQHF

J gene: TRBJ1-2
V gene: TRBV5-6
D gene: .
CDR3 protein: CASSLPQALYGYTF

J gene: TRBJ1-4
V gene: TRBV7-2
D gene: TRBD1
CDR3 protein: CASSTGTGYEKLFF

J gene: TRBJ2-3
V gene: TRBV6-6
D gene: TRBD1
CDR3 protein: CASSYGDSFYTDTQYF

J gene: TRBJ2-5
V gene: TRBV9
D gene: .
CDR3 protein: CASSGVGEETQYF

J gene: TRBJ2-3
V gene: TRBV5-4
D gene: TRBD2
CDR3 protein: CASSPSGGAKDTQYF

J gene: TRBJ2-2
V gene: TRBV2
D gene: .
CDR3 protein: CASSGYRAGTGELFF

J gene: TRBJ2-6
V gene: TRBV29-1
D gene: TRBD1
CDR3 protein: CSVRQGGLTTVSGANVLTF

J gene: TRBJ1-2
V gene: TRBV6-1
D gene: TRBD1
CDR3 protein: CASLSGTGVRNGYTF